One sample yielded the 16 T cell receptor beta chains listed below, sequenced in a study of beta chain features in type 1 diabetes listed by TCRdb under 2018. The library was prepared using the immunoSEQ multiplex PCR assay. The entire isolated RNA was reverse transcribed using the High Capacity cDNA Reverse Transcription Kit, and thus expressed TCRB transcripts were sequenced. TCRdb obtained this table from immuneACCESS and retained in-frame rearrangements with V and J assigned. These tables miss some clones; where compared with another copy, unresolved V genes account for less than half of the shortfall, and the remainder is unexplained. Within this sample are 620,000 or so clones, with about 14% of them counted one time only. 0.09% to 0.095% of the sample goes to the ten largest clones. The sample consisted of naive CD4+ T cells from blood. The cell subset or site label on this specimen signifies: true naive CD4+ T cells. These receptors all stem from a man aged 18-30 years in good health.

This clone appeared a few times. The rearrangement uses TRBV11-3 and TRBJ2-7, with D hard to call. The CDR3 runs 14 residues. The V gene's germline CDR1 is SGHNT and CDR2 YENEEA. Trimming took 0 bases from V and 7 from J, leaving 13 bases between them. DNA of the CDR3: TGTGCCAGCAGCTTAGATGGATCGGCAGCTGAGCAGTACTTC. The encoded protein is CASSLDGSAAEQYF.

In regard to this clone: A much larger clone lies a single base off, so this may be a read error. The same CDR3 also results from other DNA sequences found in this sample. V is TRBV10-3 and J is TRBJ2-7; 9 nucleotides agree with TRBD2. The V segment lost 6 bases and the J segment 4 bases; nucleotides outside the gene matches: 4. The CDR3 runs 13 residues. Germline V gene lookup returns CDR1 ENHRY and CDR2 SYGVKD. The CDR3 loop is CAISGTSSYEQYF. DNA of the CDR3: TGTGCCATCAGCGGGACTAGCTCTTACGAGCAGTACTTC.

This clone was recorded a few times. The genes are TRBV7-9 and TRBJ1-3; D is possibly TRBD1 (5 bases). This CDR3 has 16 residues. V dropped 0 bases and J dropped 2 bases, with 11 bases sitting between them. CDR1 SEHNR and CDR2 FQNEAQ come from the germline V gene (reference sequence). DNA for the CDR3: TGTGCCAGCAGCTTAGCGGGGGAAGGAACTGGAAACACCATATATTTT. This translates into CASSLAGEGTGNTIYF.

The chain links TRBV7-9 to TRBJ2-3, with D perhaps TRBD2 (7 bases). The CDR3 covers 15 residues. V lost 1 base and J lost 5, with 13 bases in between. Germline CDR1 is SEHNR and CDR2 is FQNEAQ (reference sequence). CDR3 region: CASSLGGGAKDTQYF. The CDR3 DNA follows: TGTGCCAGCAGCTTAGGAGGGGGGGCAAAAGATACGCAGTATTTT. The entire variable domain, with the rest obtained from reference TRBV7-9 and TRBJ2-3, is as follows: DTGVSQNPRHKITKRGQNVTFRCDPISEHNRLYWYRQTLGQGPEFLTYFQNEAQLEKSRLLSDRFSAERPKGSFSTLEIQRTEQGDSAMYLCASSLGGGAKDTQYFGPGTRLTVL.

This clone was seen more than once but under ten times. The chain uses TRBV29-1 and TRBJ1-4, with D possibly TRBD1 on 6 matching bases. The germline V and J ends were trimmed by 1 base and 8 bases, with 20 bases remaining between them. Germline values: CDR1 SQVTM, CDR2 ANQGSEA. The CDR3 has 16 residues. In DNA form, the CDR3 reads TGCAGCGTTGAAGGACGCGGACACCGTCAGGGGGAAAAACTGTTTTTT. It is translated as CSVEGRGHRQGEKLFF.

This clone was seen more than once but under ten times. V and J are TRBV28 and TRBJ1-2, with D tentatively TRBD1 (5 bases). From germline, CDR1 is MDHEN and CDR2 SYDVKM. The CDR3 totals 12 residues. The V and J ends lost 6 bases and 4 bases respectively, with 9 bases between them. The CDR3, as DNA: TGTGCCAGCAGCCGGGACCCCTATGGCTACACCTTC. This translates into CASSRDPYGYTF.

For the CDR3, the DNA is TGTGCCAGCAGCCAAGAGAGGGTTCCAGAAGAGCAGTACTTC. This encodes CASSQERVPEEQYF. The chain links TRBV4-2 to TRBJ2-7, with TRBD2 as a possible D gene (5 bases). V was shortened by 0 bases and J by 7 bases, with 13 bases between the two germline ends. The CDR3 extends over 14 amino acids. The germline V gene encodes CDR1 LGHNA and CDR2 YNFKEQ.

In this sample, this clone turned up a few times. The chain is built from TRBV25-1 and TRBJ2-5, with 10 bases matching TRBD1. The DNA end favors TRBJ2-7, so the J call may be wrong. The CDR3 contains 14 residues. The germline V gene encodes CDR1 MGHDK and CDR2 SYGVNS. The CDR3 coding sequence is TGTGCCAGCGCCCGGGACAGGGGCTCCTACGAGCAGTACTTC. Encoded protein: CASARDRGSYEQYF.

This chain connects TRBV7-9 to TRBJ2-7; D is tentatively TRBD1 or TRBD2 (5 bases each). The V end was cut by 3 bases, the J end by 3 bases, with 12 bases between. The germline gives CDR1 SEHNR, CDR2 FQNEAQ (reference sequence). The CDR3 extends over 14 amino acids. CDR3 loop: CASSFGTQGYEQYF. In DNA form, the CDR3 reads TGTGCCAGCAGCTTTGGGACCCAAGGCTACGAGCAGTACTTC.

V is TRBV14 and J is TRBJ1-2; tentative D call: TRBD1 (6 bases). The CDR3 contains 14 residues. The germline V gene has CDR1 SGHDN and CDR2 FVKESK. The V end lost 4 bases, the J end lost 4 bases, and 13 bases lay between the germline ends. For the CDR3, the DNA is TGTGCCAGCAGCCTCGAGGACAGACTCTATGGCTACACCTTC. Protein: CASSLEDRLYGYTF.

Only a few counts were recorded for this clone. The chain has TRBV19 and TRBJ1-2; 7 bases fit TRBD1. V dropped 9 bases and J dropped 6; count of bases not matched to a gene: 13. Germline V CDR1 and CDR2: LNHDA, SQIVND (reference sequence). The CDR3 has 14 residues. For the CDR3, the DNA is TGTGCCAGCTTACATCAAACAGGGGTAAATGGCTACACCTTC. Protein: CASLHQTGVNGYTF.

The chain uses TRBV7-3 and TRBJ2-2; D is perhaps TRBD1 (6 bases). CDR1 is SGHTA and CDR2 is FQGTGA in the germline V gene. The V end lost 9 bases, the J end lost 1 base, and 9 bases lay between the germline ends. This CDR3 comprises 13 residues. CDR3 sequence (DNA): TGTGCCAGTACACAGGGGAACACCGGGGAGCTGTTTTTT. It encodes CASTQGNTGELFF.

This clone came up a few times. The chain is built from TRBV25-1 and TRBJ1-5; D may be TRBD1 (6 bases). Germline V gene lookup returns CDR1 MGHDK and CDR2 SYGVNS. V dropped 3 bases and J dropped 2 bases, with 11 bases sitting between them. The length of the CDR3 is 15 residues. The CDR3 spells CASSEVGGGNQPQHF. DNA of the CDR3: TGTGCCAGCAGTGAGGTAGGGGGTGGCAATCAGCCCCAGCATTTT. Looking up the rest from reference TRBV25-1 and TRBJ1-5 gives the full variable domain: EADIYQTPRYLVIGTGKKITLECSQTMGHDKMYWYQQDPGMELHLIHYSYGVNSTEKGDLSSESTVSRIRTEHFPLTLESARPSHTSQYLCASSEVGGGNQPQHFGDGTRLSIL.

This chain links TRBV6-1 with TRBJ1-5; D may be TRBD1 (6 bases). CDR1 and CDR2 from the germline V gene are MNHNS and SASEGT. This CDR3 is 14 amino acids long. Trimming took off 4 bases at V and 7 bases at J, with 14 bases between the two ends. The CDR3 is CASSVWGARQPQHF. CDR3 coding DNA: TGTGCCAGCAGTGTCTGGGGGGCTCGGCAGCCCCAGCATTTT.

The chain recombines TRBV28 with TRBJ2-5, with D possibly matching TRBD2 (5 bases). CDR1 is MDHEN and CDR2 is SYDVKM in the germline V gene. This CDR3 has 11 residues. V lost 3 bases to trimming and J lost 7 bases, with 6 bases between them. DNA of the CDR3: TGTGCCAGCAGTTTGGCGGGGACCCAGTACTTC. It specifies CASSLAGTQYF.

The gene calls are TRBV5-1 and TRBJ2-3, with 7 bases aligning to TRBD2. The CDR3 is made up of 14 amino acids. With V trimmed by 6 bases and J by 3 bases, 7 bases remained unmatched. Germline values: CDR1 SGHRS, CDR2 YFSETQ. The CDR3 spells CASTSGTNTDTQYF. CDR3 sequence (DNA): TGCGCCAGCACCTCCGGGACTAATACAGATACGCAGTATTTT.